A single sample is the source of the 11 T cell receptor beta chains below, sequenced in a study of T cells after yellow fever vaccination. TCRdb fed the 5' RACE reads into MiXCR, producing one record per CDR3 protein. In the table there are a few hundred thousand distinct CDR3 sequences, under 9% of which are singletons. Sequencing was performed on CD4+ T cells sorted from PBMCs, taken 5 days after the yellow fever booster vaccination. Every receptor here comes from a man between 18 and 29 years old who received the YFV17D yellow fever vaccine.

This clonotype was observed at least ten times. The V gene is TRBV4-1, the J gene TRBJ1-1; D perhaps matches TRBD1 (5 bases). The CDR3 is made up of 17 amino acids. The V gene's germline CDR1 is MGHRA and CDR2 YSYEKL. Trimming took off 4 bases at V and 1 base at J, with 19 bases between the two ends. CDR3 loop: CASSPDRLTERNTEAFF. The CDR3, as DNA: TGCGCCAGCAGCCCTGACCGATTGACAGAGCGGAACACTGAAGCTTTCTTT.

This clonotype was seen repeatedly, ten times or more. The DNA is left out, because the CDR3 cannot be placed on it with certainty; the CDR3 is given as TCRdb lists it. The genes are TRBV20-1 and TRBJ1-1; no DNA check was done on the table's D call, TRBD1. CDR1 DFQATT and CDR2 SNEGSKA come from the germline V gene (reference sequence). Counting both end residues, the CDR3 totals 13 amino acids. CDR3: CSARDRVGQGTFF.

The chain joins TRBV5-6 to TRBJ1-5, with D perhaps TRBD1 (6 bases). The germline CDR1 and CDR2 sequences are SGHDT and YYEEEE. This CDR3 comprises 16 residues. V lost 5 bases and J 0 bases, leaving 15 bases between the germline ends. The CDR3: CASSPSGRGSNQPQHF. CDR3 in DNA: TGTGCCAGCAGTCCATCCGGCAGGGGTAGCAATCAGCCCCAGCATTTT.

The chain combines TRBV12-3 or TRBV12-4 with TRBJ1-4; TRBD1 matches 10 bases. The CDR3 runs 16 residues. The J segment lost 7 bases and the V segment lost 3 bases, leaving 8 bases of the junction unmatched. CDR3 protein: CASSFRQGAPPEKLFF. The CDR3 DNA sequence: TGTGCCAGCAGTTTTAGACAGGGGGCGCCTCCTGAAAAACTGTTTTTT.

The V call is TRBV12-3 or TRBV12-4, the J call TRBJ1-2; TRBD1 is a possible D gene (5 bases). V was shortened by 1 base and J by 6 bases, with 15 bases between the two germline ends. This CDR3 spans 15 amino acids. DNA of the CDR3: TGTGCCAGCAGTTTAGAGGGGCTGAGGGGCGATGGCTACACCTTC. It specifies CASSLEGLRGDGYTF.

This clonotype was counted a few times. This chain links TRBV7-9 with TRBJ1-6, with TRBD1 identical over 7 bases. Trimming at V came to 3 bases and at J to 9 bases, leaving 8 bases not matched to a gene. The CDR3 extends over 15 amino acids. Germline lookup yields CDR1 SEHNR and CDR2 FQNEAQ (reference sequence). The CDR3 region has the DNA TGTGCCAGCAGCTTCGGGGACAGCTTGGGTTCACCCCTCCACTTT. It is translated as CASSFGDSLGSPLHF.

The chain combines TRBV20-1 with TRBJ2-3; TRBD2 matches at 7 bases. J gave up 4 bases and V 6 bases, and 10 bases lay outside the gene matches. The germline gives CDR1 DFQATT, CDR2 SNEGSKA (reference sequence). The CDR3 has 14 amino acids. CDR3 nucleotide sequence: TGCAGTGCCAGCGGGGATTCGCACGCAGATACGCAGTATTTT. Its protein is CSASGDSHADTQYF.

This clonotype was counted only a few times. The CDR3 sequence is CASRGQGYEQYV. CDR3 nucleotides: TGTGCCAGCAGGGGACAGGGGTACGAGCAGTACGTC. The chain joins TRBV2 to TRBJ2-7, with 10 bases aligning to TRBD1. The length of the CDR3 is 12 residues. Germline lookup yields CDR1 SNHLY and CDR2 FYNNEI. V was pared by 6 bases and J by 4 bases, with 0 bases of the junction left unmatched.

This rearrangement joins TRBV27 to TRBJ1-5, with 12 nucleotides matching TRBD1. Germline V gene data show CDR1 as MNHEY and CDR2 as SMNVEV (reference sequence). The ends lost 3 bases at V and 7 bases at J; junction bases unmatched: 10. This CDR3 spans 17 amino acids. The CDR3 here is CASSFDRDRGRRQPQHF. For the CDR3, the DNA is TGTGCCAGCAGTTTCGACCGGGACAGGGGGCGAAGACAGCCCCAGCATTTT.

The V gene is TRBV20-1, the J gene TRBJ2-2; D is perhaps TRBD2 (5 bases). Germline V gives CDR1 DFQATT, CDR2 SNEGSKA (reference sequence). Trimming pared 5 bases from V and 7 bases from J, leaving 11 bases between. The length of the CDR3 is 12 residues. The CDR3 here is CSASRRGGELFF. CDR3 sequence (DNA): TGCAGTGCTTCCCGCCGGGGCGGGGAGCTGTTTTTT.

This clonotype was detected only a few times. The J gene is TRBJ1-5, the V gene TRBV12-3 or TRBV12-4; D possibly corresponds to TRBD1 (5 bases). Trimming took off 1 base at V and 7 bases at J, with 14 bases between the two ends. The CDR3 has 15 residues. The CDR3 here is CASSLGREESQPQHF. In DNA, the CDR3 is TGTGCCAGCAGTTTAGGCAGGGAAGAATCACAGCCCCAGCATTTT.